This entry features one TCR beta chain sequence. Its antigen is as yet unknown. The data are from a study of T cell responses to AZD1222 COVID-19 vaccine. Findings and limits, study-wide: Two AZD1222 administrations were followed by greater Spike-specific TCR breadth and depth. There were repertoire samples only from the period after the peak T cell response. The study reported that nearly half of spike-specific TCRs target unmutated variant regions.

Clones were read by immunoSEQ multiplex PCR, and TCRdb kept only the in-frame ones, dropping some. Of 66,000 or so clones in the sample, approximately 85% were seen once. CDR3 size: 15 residues. Germline CDR1 MDHEN, CDR2 SYDVKM. V lost 6 bases and J 3 bases, leaving 17 bases between the germline ends. The TCR originated in an adult in good health. The chain carries TRBV28 and TRBJ1-2; weak D call: TRBD1 (5 bases). Sequences were derived from peripheral blood, sampled on day 0 of MenACWY control vaccination. The CDR3 bases are TGTGCCAGCAGCGACAGTCTGCGGGCCTACTATGGCTACACCTTC. It specifies CASSDSLRAYYGYTF.